The entry below describes one T cell receptor beta chain. This entry is derived from a study of PD-L1 blockade in urothelial cancer. CDR3 size: 18 residues. Germline CDR1 KGHSH, CDR2 LQKENI. Trimming took 2 bases from V and 1 from J; bases not matched to a gene: 8. Here immunoSEQ multiplex PCR was the method, and the copy in TCRdb shows in-frame clones only, minus some. This table has about 83,000 clones, around 87% appearing once. The chain uses TRBV18 and TRBJ1-5, with TRBD1 matching 10 bases. The receptor comes from a woman in her seventies with urothelial cancer. The sequencing used PBMCs, collected around atezolizumab (anti-PD-L1) treatment. The CDR3 DNA is TGTGCCAGCTCACCAAGAGCGACAGGGGGCTCAAGCAATCAGCCCCAGCATTTT. Amino acids: CASSPRATGGSSNQPQHF.